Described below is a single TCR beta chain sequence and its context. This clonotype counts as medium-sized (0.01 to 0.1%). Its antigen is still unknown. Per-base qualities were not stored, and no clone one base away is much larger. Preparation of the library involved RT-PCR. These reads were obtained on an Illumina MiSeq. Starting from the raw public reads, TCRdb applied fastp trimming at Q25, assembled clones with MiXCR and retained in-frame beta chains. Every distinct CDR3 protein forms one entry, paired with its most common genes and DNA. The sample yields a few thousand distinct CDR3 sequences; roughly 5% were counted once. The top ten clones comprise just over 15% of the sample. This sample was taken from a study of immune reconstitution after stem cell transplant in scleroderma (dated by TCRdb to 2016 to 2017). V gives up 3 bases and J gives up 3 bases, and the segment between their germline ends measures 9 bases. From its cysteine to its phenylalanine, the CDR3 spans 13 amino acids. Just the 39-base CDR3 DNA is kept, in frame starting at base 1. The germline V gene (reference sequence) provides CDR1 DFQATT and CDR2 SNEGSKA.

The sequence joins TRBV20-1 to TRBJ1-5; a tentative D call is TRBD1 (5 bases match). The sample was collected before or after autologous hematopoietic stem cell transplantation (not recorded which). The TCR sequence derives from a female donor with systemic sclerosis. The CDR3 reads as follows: CSASSRANQPQHF. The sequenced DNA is TGCAGTGCTAGCAGCAGGGCCAATCAGCCCCAGCATTTT.